The next 13 T cell receptor beta chains were all read from a single sample in a study of blood T cell repertoires in COVID-19 (dated by TCRdb to 2020 to 2021). Library construction relied on the immunoSEQ multiplex PCR assay. TCRdb holds this immuneACCESS table with in-frame rearrangements only. Some clones are missing; in checked studies, unresolved V genes explain under half, and the rest has no known cause. A total of a few hundred thousand clones appear in this sample, around 88% of them only once. Of the sample, around 12% is held by the ten largest clones. Sequencing used peripheral blood. The receptors here all came from an elderly man with acute or convalescent COVID-19.

This clone has a single count. The rearrangement uses TRBV6-5 and TRBJ1-5, with D possibly matching TRBD1 (6 bases). Germline CDR1 MNHEY, CDR2 SVGAGI. The V gene lost 7 bases and the J gene lost 6 bases, with 10 bases spanning the gap. CDR3 length: 12 residues. The CDR3 reads CASNRVGQPQHF. CDR3 in DNA: TGTGCCAGCAACAGGGTCGGTCAGCCCCAGCATTTT.

The chain is built from TRBV11-2 and TRBJ2-5; tentatively, D is TRBD1 (5 bases). Trimming left V 0 bases short and J 5 bases short, with 10 bases between. The CDR3 is made up of 14 amino acids. Per germline, CDR1 SGHAT and CDR2 FQNNGV. The CDR3 sequence is CASSLDQGVETQYF. For the CDR3, the DNA is TGTGCCAGCAGCTTAGATCAGGGTGTGGAGACCCAGTACTTC.

This clone has a handful of counts. The chain couples TRBV5-1 to TRBJ2-7; weak D call: TRBD2 (6 bases). The CDR3 is made up of 14 amino acids. Trimming removed 4 bases from V and 7 bases from J, with 18 bases in between. CDR1 and CDR2 from the germline V gene are SGHRS and YFSETQ. Here the CDR3 DNA reads TGCGCCAGCAGCCGAGGGGACTCCACATGGGAGCAGTACTTC. Translated, it gives CASSRGDSTWEQYF.

This chain joins TRBV23-1 and TRBJ2-7; 10 nucleotides agree with TRBD2. TRBV23-1 is labeled an ORF, and its function is uncertain. The ends lost 0 bases at V and 3 bases at J; junction bases unmatched: 17. The CDR3 loop spans 20 amino acids. CDR3 in DNA: TGCGCCAGCAGTCAATCGGTCAGGGCTAGCGGGAGAAAAGAGGGCTACGAGCAGTACTTC. It codes for CASSQSVRASGRKEGYEQYF.

This rearrangement joins TRBV6-2 or TRBV6-3 to TRBJ2-1, with D perhaps matching TRBD2 (6 bases). The ends were cut back, 2 bases at V and 7 bases at J, with 24 bases in the middle. CDR1 and CDR2 (germline): MNHEY, SVGEGT. The CDR3 sequence is 18 residues long. The CDR3 reads CASSYVRRGATPGNEQFF. Written as DNA, the CDR3 is TGTGCCAGCAGTTACGTCCGGCGCGGGGCTACCCCGGGGAATGAGCAGTTCTTC.

The gene calls are TRBV28 and TRBJ1-5, with a weak D call TRBD1 (5 bases). In germline, CDR1 is MDHEN, CDR2 SYDVKM. This CDR3 has 15 residues. V was cut by 6 bases and J by 0 bases, with 12 bases left in between. CDR3 coding DNA: TGTGCCAGCAGCCCTAGGGGAGGTAGCAATCAGCCCCAGCATTTT. As protein: CASSPRGGSNQPQHF. Combining the CDR3 with reference TRBV28 and TRBJ1-5 gives the whole variable domain DVKVTQSSRYLVKRTGEKVFLECVQDMDHENMFWYRQDPGLGLRLIYFSYDVKMKEKGDIPEGYSVSREKKERFSLILESASTNQTSMYLCASSPRGGSNQPQHFGDGTRLSIL.

This chain joins TRBV6-2 or TRBV6-3 and TRBJ1-5, with 10 bases aligning to TRBD1. The length of the CDR3 is 15 residues. Germline CDR1 is MNHEY and CDR2 is SVGEGT. The J segment lost 4 bases and the V segment lost 5 bases, leaving 5 bases of the junction unmatched. CDR3 sequence (DNA): TGTGCCAGCAGTAGTAGGGACAGGGGAAATCAGCCCCAGCATTTT. Its translation: CASSSRDRGNQPQHF.

V is TRBV4-1 and J is TRBJ1-2, with 9 nucleotides matching TRBD1. CDR1 is MGHRA, CDR2 YSYEKL, per germline. V shed 4 bases, J shed 8 bases, and the junction held 11 bases outside the gene matches. This CDR3 spans 15 amino acids. Here the CDR3 reads CASSPKTGGTSGYTF. For the CDR3, the DNA is TGCGCCAGCAGCCCCAAGACAGGGGGAACTTCCGGCTACACCTTC.

The chain links TRBV10-3 to TRBJ1-2; D perhaps matches TRBD1 (5 bases). V was pared by 5 bases and J by 2 bases, with 18 bases between. There are 16 residues in the CDR3. Germline assignment: CDR1 ENHRY and CDR2 SYGVKD. CDR3 DNA sequence: TGTGCCATCAGTTTGACAGAAGGGGTCCTCAACTATGGCTACACCTTC. It specifies CAISLTEGVLNYGYTF.

V and J are TRBV21-1 and TRBJ1-2; the tabulated D call, TRBD1, remains unverified against the DNA. TRBV21-1 is termed a pseudogene. This CDR3 has 15 amino acids. The CDR3 DNA follows: TGTGCCAGCAGCCCTCCGACAGGCGGAAACTATGGCTACACCTTC. The encoded protein is CASSPPTGGNYGYTF.

This clone showed up just once. The chain recombines TRBV5-8 with TRBJ1-2; TRBD1 is a possible D gene (5 bases). The germline gives CDR1 SGHTS, CDR2 YDEGEE. This CDR3 region has 15 residues. V lost 4 bases and J 3 bases, leaving 16 bases between the germline ends. The CDR3 sequence: CASSRGPSGYYGYTF. The CDR3 nucleotides are TGTGCCAGCAGCCGGGGCCCTAGCGGTTACTATGGCTACACCTTC.

The chain has TRBV7-9 and TRBJ1-6; TRBD1 aligns across 9 bases. Trimming took 5 bases from V and 7 from J; bases not matched to a gene: 6. The germline gives CDR1 SEHNR, CDR2 FQNEAQ (reference sequence). CDR3 size: 15 residues. CDR3 residues: CASSRGTGSNSPLHF. As DNA, the CDR3 is TGTGCCAGCAGCCGAGGGACAGGGTCAAATTCACCCCTCCACTTT.

This clone was detected only once. This sequence joins TRBV3-1 (or the pseudogene TRBV3-2) and TRBJ1-5; D is possibly TRBD1 (5 bases). V was trimmed by 5 bases and J by 0 bases, leaving 14 bases between them. The germline V gene encodes CDR1 LGHDT and CDR2 YNNKEL (reference sequence). This CDR3 comprises 16 residues. The CDR3 loop reads CASSSGNSHSNQPQHF. DNA of the CDR3: TGTGCCAGCAGCTCAGGGAACAGCCATAGCAATCAGCCCCAGCATTTT.